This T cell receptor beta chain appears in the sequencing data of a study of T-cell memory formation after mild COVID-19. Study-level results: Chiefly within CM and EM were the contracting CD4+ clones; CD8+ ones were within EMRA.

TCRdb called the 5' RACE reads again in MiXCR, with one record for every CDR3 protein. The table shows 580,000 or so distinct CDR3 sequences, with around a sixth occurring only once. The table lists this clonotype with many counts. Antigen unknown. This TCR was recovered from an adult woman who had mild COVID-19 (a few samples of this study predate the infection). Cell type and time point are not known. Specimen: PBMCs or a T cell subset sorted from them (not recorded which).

CDR3: CASSLGLAADTQYF. The CDR3 bases are TGTGCCAGTAGCCTAGGACTAGCGGCAGATACGCAGTATTTT. The chain recombines TRBV19 with TRBJ2-3; 10 nucleotides align to TRBD2. The CDR3 has 14 amino acids. V shed 6 bases, J shed 4 bases, and the junction held 4 bases outside the gene matches. Germline-derived CDR1 and CDR2 are LNHDA and SQIVND (reference sequence).